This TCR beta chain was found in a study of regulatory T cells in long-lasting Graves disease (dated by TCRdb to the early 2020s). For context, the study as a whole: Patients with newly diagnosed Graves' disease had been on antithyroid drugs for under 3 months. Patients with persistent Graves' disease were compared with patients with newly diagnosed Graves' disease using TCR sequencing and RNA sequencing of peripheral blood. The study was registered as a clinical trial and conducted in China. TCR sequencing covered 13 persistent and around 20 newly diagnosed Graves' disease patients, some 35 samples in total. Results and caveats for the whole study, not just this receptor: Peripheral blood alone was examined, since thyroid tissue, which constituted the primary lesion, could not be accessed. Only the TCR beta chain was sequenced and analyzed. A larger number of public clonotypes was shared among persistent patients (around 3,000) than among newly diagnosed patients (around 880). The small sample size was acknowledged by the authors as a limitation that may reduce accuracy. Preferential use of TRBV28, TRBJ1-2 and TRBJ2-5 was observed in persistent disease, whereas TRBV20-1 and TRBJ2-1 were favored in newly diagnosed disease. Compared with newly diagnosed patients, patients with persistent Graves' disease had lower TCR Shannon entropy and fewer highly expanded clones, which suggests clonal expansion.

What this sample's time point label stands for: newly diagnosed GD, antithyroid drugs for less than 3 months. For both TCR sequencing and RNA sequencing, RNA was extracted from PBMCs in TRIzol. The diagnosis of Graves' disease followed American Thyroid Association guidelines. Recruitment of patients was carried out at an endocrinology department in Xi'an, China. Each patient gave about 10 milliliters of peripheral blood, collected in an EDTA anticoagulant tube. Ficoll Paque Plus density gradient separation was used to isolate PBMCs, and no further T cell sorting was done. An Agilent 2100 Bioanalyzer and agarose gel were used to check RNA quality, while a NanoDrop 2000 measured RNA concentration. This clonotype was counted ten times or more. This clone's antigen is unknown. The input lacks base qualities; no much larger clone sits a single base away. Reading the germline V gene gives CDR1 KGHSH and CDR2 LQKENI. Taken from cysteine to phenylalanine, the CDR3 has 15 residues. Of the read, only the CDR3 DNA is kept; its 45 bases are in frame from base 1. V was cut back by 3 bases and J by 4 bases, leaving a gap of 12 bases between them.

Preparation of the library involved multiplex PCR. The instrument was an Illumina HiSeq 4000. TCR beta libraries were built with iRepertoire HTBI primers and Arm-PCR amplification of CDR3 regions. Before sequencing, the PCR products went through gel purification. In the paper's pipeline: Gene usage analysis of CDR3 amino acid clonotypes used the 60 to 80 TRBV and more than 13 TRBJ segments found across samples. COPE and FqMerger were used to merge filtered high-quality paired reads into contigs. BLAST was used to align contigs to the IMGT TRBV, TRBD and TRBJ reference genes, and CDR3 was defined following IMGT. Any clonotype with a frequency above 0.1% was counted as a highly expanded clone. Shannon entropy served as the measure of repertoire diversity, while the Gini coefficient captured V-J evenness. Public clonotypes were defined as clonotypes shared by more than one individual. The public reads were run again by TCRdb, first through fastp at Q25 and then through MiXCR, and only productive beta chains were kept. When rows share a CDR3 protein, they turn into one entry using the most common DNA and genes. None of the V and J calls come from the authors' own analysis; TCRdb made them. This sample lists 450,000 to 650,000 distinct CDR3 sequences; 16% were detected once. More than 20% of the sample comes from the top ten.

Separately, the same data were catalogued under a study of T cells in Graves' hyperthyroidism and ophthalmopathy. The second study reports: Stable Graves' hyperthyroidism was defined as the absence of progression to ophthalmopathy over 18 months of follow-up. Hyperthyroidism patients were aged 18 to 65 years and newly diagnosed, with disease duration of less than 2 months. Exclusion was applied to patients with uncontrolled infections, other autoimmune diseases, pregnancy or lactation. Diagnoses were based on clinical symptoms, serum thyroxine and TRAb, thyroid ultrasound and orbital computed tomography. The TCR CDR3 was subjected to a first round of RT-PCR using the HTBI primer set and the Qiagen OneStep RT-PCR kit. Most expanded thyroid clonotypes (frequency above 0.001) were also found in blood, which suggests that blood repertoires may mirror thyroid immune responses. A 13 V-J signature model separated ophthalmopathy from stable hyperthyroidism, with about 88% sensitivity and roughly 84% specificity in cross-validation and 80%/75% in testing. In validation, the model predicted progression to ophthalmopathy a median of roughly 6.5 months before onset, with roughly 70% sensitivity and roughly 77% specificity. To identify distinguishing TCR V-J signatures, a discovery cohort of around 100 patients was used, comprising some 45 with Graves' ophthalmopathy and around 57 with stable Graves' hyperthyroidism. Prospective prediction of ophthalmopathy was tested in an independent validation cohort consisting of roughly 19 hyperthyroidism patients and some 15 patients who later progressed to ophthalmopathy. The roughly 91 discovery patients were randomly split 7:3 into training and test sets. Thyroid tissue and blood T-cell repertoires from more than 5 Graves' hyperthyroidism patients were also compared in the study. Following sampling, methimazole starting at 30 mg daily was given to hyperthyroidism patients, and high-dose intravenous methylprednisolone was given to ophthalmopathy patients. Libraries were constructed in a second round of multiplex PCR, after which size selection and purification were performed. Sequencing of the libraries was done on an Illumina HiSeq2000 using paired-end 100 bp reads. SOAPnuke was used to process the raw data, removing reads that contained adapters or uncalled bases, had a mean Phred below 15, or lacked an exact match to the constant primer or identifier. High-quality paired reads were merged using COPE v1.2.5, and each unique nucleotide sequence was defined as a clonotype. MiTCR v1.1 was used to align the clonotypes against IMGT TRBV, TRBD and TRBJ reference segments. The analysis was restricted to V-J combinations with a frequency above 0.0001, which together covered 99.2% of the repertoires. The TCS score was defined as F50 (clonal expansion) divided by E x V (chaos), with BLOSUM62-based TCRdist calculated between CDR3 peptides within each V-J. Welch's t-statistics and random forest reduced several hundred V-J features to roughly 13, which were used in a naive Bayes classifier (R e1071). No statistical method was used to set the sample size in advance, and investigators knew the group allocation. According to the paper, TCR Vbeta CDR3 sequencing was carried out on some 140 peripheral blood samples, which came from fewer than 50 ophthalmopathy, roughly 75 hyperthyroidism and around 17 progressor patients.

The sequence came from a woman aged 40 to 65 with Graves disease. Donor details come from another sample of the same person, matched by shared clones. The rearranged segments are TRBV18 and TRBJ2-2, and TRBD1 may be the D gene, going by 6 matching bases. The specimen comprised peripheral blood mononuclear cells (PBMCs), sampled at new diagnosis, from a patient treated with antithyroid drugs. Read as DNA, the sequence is TGTGCCAGCTCACCGGGACACTACTTCACCGGGGAGCTGTTTTTT. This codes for CASSPGHYFTGELFF.